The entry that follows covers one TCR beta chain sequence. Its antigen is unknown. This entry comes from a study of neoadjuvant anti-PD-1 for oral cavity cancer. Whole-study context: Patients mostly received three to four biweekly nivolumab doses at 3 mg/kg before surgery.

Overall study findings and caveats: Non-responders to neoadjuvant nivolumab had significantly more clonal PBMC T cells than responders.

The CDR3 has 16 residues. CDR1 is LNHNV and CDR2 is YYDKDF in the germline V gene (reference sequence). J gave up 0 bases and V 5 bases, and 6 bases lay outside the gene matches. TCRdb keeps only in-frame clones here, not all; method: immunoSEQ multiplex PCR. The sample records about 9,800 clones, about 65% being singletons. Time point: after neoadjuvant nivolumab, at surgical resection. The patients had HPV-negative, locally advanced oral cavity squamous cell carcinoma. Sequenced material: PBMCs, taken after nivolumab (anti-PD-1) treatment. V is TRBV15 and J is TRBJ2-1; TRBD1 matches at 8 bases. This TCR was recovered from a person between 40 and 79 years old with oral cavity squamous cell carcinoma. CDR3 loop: CATSYGTGSSYNEQFF. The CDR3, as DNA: TGTGCCACCAGCTATGGGACAGGCAGCTCCTACAATGAGCAGTTCTTC.